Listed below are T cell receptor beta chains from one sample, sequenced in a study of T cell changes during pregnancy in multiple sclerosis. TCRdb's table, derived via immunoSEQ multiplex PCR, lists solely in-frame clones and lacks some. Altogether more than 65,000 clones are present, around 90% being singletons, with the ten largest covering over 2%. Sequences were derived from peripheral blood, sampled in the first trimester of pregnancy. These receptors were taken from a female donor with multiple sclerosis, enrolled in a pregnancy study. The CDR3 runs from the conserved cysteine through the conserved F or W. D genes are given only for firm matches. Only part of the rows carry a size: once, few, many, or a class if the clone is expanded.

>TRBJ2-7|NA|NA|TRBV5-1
TGCGCCAGCAGCTCCGTTCAGGCCGGTCCCTACGAGCAGTACTTC
CASSSVQAGPYEQYF
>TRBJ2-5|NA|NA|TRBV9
TGTGCCAGCAGCTATGGCAGTCTTCATATCCAAGAGACCCAGTACTTC
CASSYGSLHIQETQYF
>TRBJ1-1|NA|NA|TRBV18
TGTGCCAGCTCACCGAGAGAGGGGAACACTGAAGCTTTCTTT
CASSPREGNTEAFF
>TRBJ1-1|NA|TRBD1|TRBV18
TGTGCCAGCTCACCGGGGACAGGGGGAACGGGGACTGAAGCTTTCTTT
CASSPGTGGTGTEAFF
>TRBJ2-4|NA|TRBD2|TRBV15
TGTGCCACCAGCAGATCCGGACTAGCGGTAGCCAAAAACATTCAGTACTTC
CATSRSGLAVAKNIQYF
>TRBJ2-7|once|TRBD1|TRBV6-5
TGTGCCAGCAGACGGGGACAGGGAGCCTACGAGCAGTACTTC
CASRRGQGAYEQYF
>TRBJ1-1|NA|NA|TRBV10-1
TGCGCCAGCAGTGAGTCGCAGGGAGGGAACACTGAAGCTTTCTTT
CASSESQGGNTEAFF
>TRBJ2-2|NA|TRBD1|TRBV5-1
TGCGCCAGCAGCCCTCGACAGGGGGCGAACACCGGGGAGCTGTTTTTT
CASSPRQGANTGELFF
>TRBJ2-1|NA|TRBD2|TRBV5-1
TGCGCCAGCAGCCCTAATAGCGGGGGGGCAAATGAGCAGTTCTTC
CASSPNSGGANEQFF
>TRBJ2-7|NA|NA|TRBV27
TGTGCCAGCAGGGGCCGAGGAGGCGAGCAGTACTTC
CASRGRGGEQYF
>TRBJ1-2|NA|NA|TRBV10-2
TGCGCCAGCAGGGGCCGAAATCTATGGCGCTACACCTTC
CASRGRNLWRYTF
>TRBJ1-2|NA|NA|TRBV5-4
TGTGCCAGCAGCTCTCGACCGATGGGCCCGGGAGAAGGCTACACCTTC
CASSSRPMGPGEGYTF
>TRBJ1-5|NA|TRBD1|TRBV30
TGTGCCTGGATCATCAGGGGGAATCAGCCCCAGCATTTT
CAWIIRGNQPQHF
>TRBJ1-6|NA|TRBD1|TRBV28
TGTGCCAGCAGTTTTCCCGGGACAGGGGCGAGCTCCTATAATTCACCCCTCCACTTT
CASSFPGTGASSYNSPLHF